This T cell receptor beta chain originates from a study of vaccination and CD4 T cells after COVID-19. Study background: Stimulation used overlapping spike peptides from SARS-CoV-2, HCoV-NL63, HCoV-OC43 and HCoV-229E. Controls had a CEFX pool, an HIV-1 Nef pool, or no peptide added.

Remarks on this clonotype: What it binds is not known.

Treatment defined: roughly 10-day PBMC culture with coronavirus spike peptide pools or control peptides (ViraFEST assay). With fresh IL-2 medium, half the medium was replaced on days 3 and 7. This CDR3 comprises 12 residues. Germline CDR1 KGHDR, CDR2 SFDVKD. The ends were cut back, 4 bases at V and 8 bases at J, with 10 bases in the middle. The Oncomine TCR Beta short-read assay was applied to DNA of cultured CD4+ T cells. In TCRdb, the PCR reads were re-called with MiXCR into one record per CDR3 protein. The sample shows more than 10,000 distinct CDR3 sequences, about 53% of them seen only once. The sequence came from a human donor who had recovered from COVID-19. The gene calls are TRBV24-1 and TRBJ1-2; D might be TRBD1 (5 bases). Sequenced input: CD4+ T cells from blood, cultured in vitro. In nucleotides, the CDR3 is TGTGCCACCAGTGACCTACACAGGGGCTACACCTTC. Encoded protein: CATSDLHRGYTF.